This T cell receptor (beta chain) was recorded in a study of prognosis after radiotherapy for stage I lung cancer. Study-level information: Median age was approximately 79 years (roughly 53 to 90) among around 13 men and over five women. Whole-study results and caveats: In patients who developed distant metastases, Shannon entropy measured after stereotactic body radiation therapy was lower, and baseline Shannon entropy was not associated with metastases.

There are 18 residues in the CDR3. The germline CDR1 and CDR2 sequences are MDHEN and SYDVKM. Trimming cost V 3 bases and J 3 bases; bases outside gene matches: 8. This clonotype was seen many times. The antigen remains undetermined. The TCR beta CDR3 region was amplified from genomic DNA, with two rounds of multiplex PCR being used for the amplification. Amplification during the initial PCR round employed primers specific to each TRBV and TRBJ gene. Via MiXCR, TCRdb re-called the multiplex PCR reads, giving one row per CDR3 protein. The data show roughly 17,000 distinct CDR3 sequences, about 30% seen once.

The origin of this receptor is a donor of 50 years or more with non-small cell lung cancer. Source: PBMCs, taken before or after stereotactic body radiation therapy (not recorded which). V and J are TRBV28 and TRBJ2-7; 16 bases are shared with TRBD2. CDR3 in DNA: TGTGCCAGCAGTTTTCCCGGGACTAGCGGGAGGGCCGTCTACGAGCAGTACTTC. The encoded protein is CASSFPGTSGRAVYEQYF. Full variable domain (rest looked up from reference TRBV28 and TRBJ2-7): DVKVTQSSRYLVKRTGEKVFLECVQDMDHENMFWYRQDPGLGLRLIYFSYDVKMKEKGDIPEGYSVSREKKERFSLILESASTNQTSMYLCASSFPGTSGRAVYEQYFGPGTRLTVT.